Listed below are T cell receptor beta chains from one sample, sequenced in a study of T cell responses to AZD1222 COVID-19 vaccine. Clones were read by immunoSEQ multiplex PCR, and TCRdb kept only the in-frame ones, dropping some. Of more than 100,000 clones listed, around 92% are singletons. Sequenced here: peripheral blood, sampled on day 0 of AZD1222 vaccination. The receptors here all came from an adult in good health. Both conserved end residues are part of each CDR3. A D gene is named only where the DNA matches it firmly. Clone size, where shown, is once, few, many, or a class for clones that have expanded.

abundance	v_gene	d_gene	j_gene	CDR3nt	CDR3aa
-	TRBV28	TRBD1	TRBJ2-4	TGTGCCAGCAGTTTATGGGACCGGCTAGGGGGCGAAGACATTCAGTACTTC	CASSLWDRLGGEDIQYF
once	TRBV19	TRBD1	TRBJ1-3	TGTGCCAGTAGTATTACGCAGGGGGTTGGAAACACCATATATTTT	CASSITQGVGNTIYF
-	TRBV12-3/TRBV12-4	-	TRBJ1-3	TGTGCCAGCAAACTGGGGGGAAACACCATATATTTT	CASKLGGNTIYF
-	TRBV10-2	-	TRBJ2-5	TGCGCCAGCAGTGAGCCCTCACAAGAGACCCAGTACTTC	CASSEPSQETQYF
-	TRBV20-1	-	TRBJ2-7	TGCAGTGCTAGCCCATCCTACGAGCAGTACTTC	CSASPSYEQYF
-	TRBV10-2	TRBD1	TRBJ1-1	TGCGCCAGCAGCATTACAGGGGGCACTGAAGCTTTCTTT	CASSITGGTEAFF
-	TRBV7-2	-	TRBJ2-7	TGTGCCAGCAGCGCCATGGGATTAAGCAAGGTCGAGCAGTACTTC	CASSAMGLSKVEQYF
-	TRBV3-1/TRBV3-2	TRBD1	TRBJ1-2	TGTGCCAGCAGCCTTGGGACAGGGACGGGATATGGCTACACCTTC	CASSLGTGTGYGYTF
once	TRBV5-1	-	TRBJ1-3	TGCGCCAGCAGCTTGGTGCAGGGACGGTTGGCCGGAAACACCATATATTTT	CASSLVQGRLAGNTIYF
-	TRBV12-3/TRBV12-4	-	TRBJ1-1	TGTGCCAGCAGTTCCAGGCAGGCACCGACGGCTTTCTTT	CASSSRQAPTAFF
-	TRBV5-4	-	TRBJ2-7	TGTGCCAGCAGCTTGGACTTCTACGAGCAGTACTTC	CASSLDFYEQYF
-	TRBV7-8	-	TRBJ1-5	TGTGCCAGCAGCTACGGGACAATTAGCAATCAGCCCCAGCATTTT	CASSYGTISNQPQHF
-	TRBV6-5	-	TRBJ1-2	TGTGCCAGCACCCAAAAGGGCCCCTGGAACTATGGCTACACCTTC	CASTQKGPWNYGYTF
-	TRBV18	-	TRBJ2-3	TGTGCCAGCTCACCTTACGAGGGCGGGACAGATACGCAGTATTTT	CASSPYEGGTDTQYF
-	TRBV19	-	TRBJ1-3	TGTGCCAGTAGTATCGGGGGTACAATCCGAGACACCATATATTTT	CASSIGGTIRDTIYF
-	TRBV4-1	-	TRBJ1-4	TGCGCCAGCAGCCAAGGGGGGTCAGGGCTTAATGAAAAACTGTTTTTT	CASSQGGSGLNEKLFF
-	TRBV6-5	-	TRBJ2-5	TGTGCCAGCAGTTACACTGGGGGGCGGAGTCAAGAGACCCAGTACTTC	CASSYTGGRSQETQYF
-	TRBV28	TRBD1	TRBJ1-2	TGTGCCAGCAGTCACCGGGACAGGGGTTGGGGCTACACCTTC	CASSHRDRGWGYTF
-	TRBV10-2	-	TRBJ1-1	TGCGCCAGCTTGAGCAGGACCATGAACACTGAAGCTTTCTTT	CASLSRTMNTEAFF
once	TRBV29-1	TRBD1	TRBJ1-1	TGCAGCGGGTTTAGACAGGGGGGTATCATGAACACTGAAGCTTTCTTT	CSGFRQGGIMNTEAFF
-	TRBV7-2	TRBD2	TRBJ2-7	TGTGCCAGCAGCTCAGGACTAGCGGGACTACGGGAGCAGTACTTC	CASSSGLAGLREQYF
-	TRBV5-1	-	TRBJ2-5	TGCGCCAGCAGCTTCCAAGAGACCCAGTACTTC	CASSFQETQYF
-	TRBV7-2	-	TRBJ1-5	TGTGCCAGCAGCTTAGTGTTAGGACGTAGCAATCAGCCCCAGCATTTT	CASSLVLGRSNQPQHF
-	TRBV9	-	TRBJ1-3	TGTGCCAGCAGCGACAGGGTTTCTGGAAACACCATATATTTT	CASSDRVSGNTIYF
-	TRBV5-8	TRBD2	TRBJ2-5	TGTGCCAGCAGCTCAGGACTAGCGGGACATGAGACCCAGTACTTC	CASSSGLAGHETQYF
-	TRBV6-2/TRBV6-3	TRBD2	TRBJ2-1	TGTGCCAGCAGTTTAAACGTGGGCAGGGGGCGACTAGCGGGTTACAATGAGCAGTTCTTC	CASSLNVGRGRLAGYNEQFF
-	TRBV12-3/TRBV12-4	TRBD1	TRBJ1-2	TGTGCCAGCACCTTGGGAGGGACAGACGGCTACACCTTC	CASTLGGTDGYTF
-	TRBV7-2	TRBD1	TRBJ1-1	TGTGCCAGCAAGAAGAGGCAGGGGGTGAACACTGAAGCTTTCTTT	CASKKRQGVNTEAFF
-	TRBV6-5	-	TRBJ2-3	TGTGCCAGCAGCCGCCAAGATACGCAGTATTTT	CASSRQDTQYF
-	TRBV18	TRBD2	TRBJ2-2	TGTGCCAGCTCACATACAGGGACTAGCGGAAACACCGGGGAGCTGTTTTTT	CASSHTGTSGNTGELFF
-	TRBV18	-	TRBJ1-6	TGTGCCAGCTCACCGGAGGGGGGTAATTCACCCCTCCACTTT	CASSPEGGNSPLHF
once	TRBV28	TRBD1	TRBJ1-2	TGTGCCAGCAGTACTCCCGGGACAGGAAAAGCGTATGGCTACACCTTC	CASSTPGTGKAYGYTF
-	TRBV6-5	-	TRBJ1-2	TGTGCCAGCAGTAACACACATGGCTACACCTTC	CASSNTHGYTF
once	TRBV4-1	TRBD1	TRBJ1-2	TGCGCCAGCAGCCAAACTATCGACAGGGCCTATGGCTACACCTTC	CASSQTIDRAYGYTF
-	TRBV6-5	TRBD1	TRBJ2-7	TGTGCCAGCAGACACCGGGACAGGGGGGGCGAGCAGTACTTC	CASRHRDRGGEQYF
-	TRBV9	-	TRBJ1-2	TGTGCCAGCAGCGTAGACCCAGGTACTAACTATGGCTACACCTTC	CASSVDPGTNYGYTF
few	TRBV4-1	TRBD2	TRBJ2-1	TGCGCCAGCAGCCTTTACTCCGGGACTAGCGGTCTCAATGAGCAGTTCTTC	CASSLYSGTSGLNEQFF
-	TRBV7-2	-	TRBJ1-2	TGTGCCAGCAGCTTTCGGGGCAGCTATGGCTACACCTTC	CASSFRGSYGYTF
-	TRBV5-1	-	TRBJ1-4	TGCGCCAGCAGCGGGTCAGGGGCGGTTACTAATGAAAAACTGTTTTTT	CASSGSGAVTNEKLFF
once	TRBV7-8	TRBD1	TRBJ2-7	TGTGCCAGCAGCTTAGGCGGGACAGGGTACGAGCAGTACTTC	CASSLGGTGYEQYF
-	TRBV9	-	TRBJ2-5	TGTGCCAGCAGCCCAGGAAGGACTGGCCAAGAGACCCAGTACTTC	CASSPGRTGQETQYF
-	TRBV24-1	TRBD1	TRBJ2-1	TGTGCCACCAGTGATTTGGGACAGGGGGGGGATGAGCAGTTCTTC	CATSDLGQGGDEQFF
-	TRBV4-3	-	TRBJ1-6	TGCGCCAGCAGCCAAGAGGGCAGGGGAAGGCCTCGGGGGCTTGCCCTCCACTTT	CASSQEGRGRPRGLALHF
-	TRBV10-3	TRBD1	TRBJ2-7	TGTGCCATCAGTTCCCTACAGGGGGCAGAAGGAATCGAGCAGTACTTC	CAISSLQGAEGIEQYF
-	TRBV10-3	TRBD1	TRBJ1-2	TGTGCCATCAGTGAGTCGACAGGGGGCGGTAGCTATGGCTACACCTTC	CAISESTGGGSYGYTF
-	TRBV4-1	-	TRBJ1-1	TGCGCCAGCAGCCAGGTAAACAGGGTCCCGAACACTGAAGCTTTCTTT	CASSQVNRVPNTEAFF
-	TRBV6-5	TRBD2	TRBJ2-1	TGTGCCAGCAGTTACCCGCGGGGGGAATCCCTCGGGCAGTTCTTC	CASSYPRGESLGQFF
-	TRBV7-2	TRBD1	TRBJ1-1	TGTGCCAGCAGCTTAGTAGGGACAGGGTCTGGGAACACTGAAGCTTTCTTT	CASSLVGTGSGNTEAFF
-	TRBV19	-	TRBJ1-2	TGTGCCAGTAGTATGGAGGCCGCGGCTAACTATGGCTACACCTTC	CASSMEAAANYGYTF
-	TRBV28	TRBD1	TRBJ1-2	TGTGCCAGCAGTTTACGGACAGGGGGCTTATCTAACTATGGCTACACCTTC	CASSLRTGGLSNYGYTF
-	TRBV6-1	TRBD2	TRBJ2-7	TGTGCCAGCAGTGAAGTACTAGCGGGAGCGAACGAGCAGTACTTC	CASSEVLAGANEQYF
-	TRBV20-1	-	TRBJ2-5	TGCAGTGCTCTTCGCTCAGAGACCCAGTACTTC	CSALRSETQYF